This T cell receptor (beta chain) was captured in a study of T cell responses to AZD1222 COVID-19 vaccine. The study, taken as a whole, reports: Most donors were white British, females outnumbered males, and clonal diversity was possibly underestimated. Repertoires were collected only later (after the peak T cell response had occurred).

Profiled with immunoSEQ multiplex PCR; TCRdb holds only in-frame clones, not every one. The sample consists of more than 60,000 clones, roughly 87% of them appearing once. Germline V lookup: CDR1 SGHTA, CDR2 FQGNSA. With V trimmed by 2 bases and J by 2 bases, 3 bases remained unmatched. The CDR3 totals 15 residues. With respect to this clone: As yet, its antigen is unknown.

The genes are TRBV7-2 and TRBJ1-3; TRBD1 matches at 7 bases. The receptor's source is an adult in good health. The material was peripheral blood, obtained on day 0 of AZD1222 vaccination. CDR3 bases: TGTGCCAGCAGCTTAACCCAGGGGGCTGGAAACACCATATATTTT. It codes for CASSLTQGAGNTIYF.